These 19 T cell receptor beta chains were all obtained from the same sample, sequenced in a study of cytomegalovirus exposure and HLA in healthy donors. 60 Vbeta and 13 Jbeta primers were used in PCR. TCRdb's copy holds only in-frame clones and misses some; the assay was immunoSEQ multiplex PCR. Of 150,000 or so clones listed, approximately 80% are singletons. The sequencing input was PBMCs. These receptors were obtained from a man younger than 35 in good health and CMV-seropositive.

The chain uses TRBV28 and TRBJ2-3, with 7 bases lining up with TRBD1. Germline V gene sequence: CDR1 MDHEN, CDR2 SYDVKM. CDR3 length: 13 amino acids. The junction had 10 bases not matched to a gene; V was cut back by 5 bases and J by 11 bases. CDR3 nucleotide sequence: TGTGCCAGCAGTCCCCGACGACAGGGTGAGCAGTATTTT. Its translation is CASSPRRQGEQYF.

V usage is TRBV13 and J usage is TRBJ2-7; TRBD2 matches at 9 bases. Per the germline V gene, CDR1 is PRHDT and CDR2 is FYEKMQ (reference sequence). V shed 4 bases and J 3 bases; nucleotides not matched to a gene: 10. This CDR3 is 16 amino acids long. DNA for the CDR3: TGTGCCAGCAGCTCCAGTAGGAGCGGGAGGAACTACGAGCAGTACTTC. This encodes CASSSSRSGRNYEQYF. Together with reference TRBV13 and TRBJ2-7, the CDR3 gives the full variable domain: AAGVIQSPRHLIKEKRETATLKCYPIPRHDTVYWYQQGPGQDPQFLISFYEKMQSDKGSIPDRFSAQQFSDYHSELNMSSLELGDSALYFCASSSSRSGRNYEQYFGPGTRLTVT.

V gene TRBV5-1 combines with J gene TRBJ2-1; D is possibly TRBD2 (5 bases). The CDR3 loop spans 16 amino acids. Per the germline V gene, CDR1 is SGHRS and CDR2 is YFSETQ. The V end was cut by 4 bases, the J end by 4 bases, with 18 bases between. CDR3 loop: CASSPHSWERYNEQFF. In DNA form, the CDR3 reads TGCGCCAGCAGCCCCCATTCTTGGGAGCGGTACAATGAGCAGTTCTTC.

This clone came up many times. The genes are TRBV6-1 and TRBJ2-7, with 8 bases lining up with TRBD1. The CDR3 contains 15 residues. After removal of 7 bases from V and 2 bases from J, the junction contained 10 bases not matched to a gene. Germline loops: CDR1 MNHNS, CDR2 SASEGT. CDR3 in DNA: TGTGCCAGCACGGACGTGCAGGGGGCGGCCTACGAGCAGTACTTC. Amino acids: CASTDVQGAAYEQYF.

The chain combines TRBV5-4 with TRBJ2-7; TRBD1 matches 9 bases. Germline V gives CDR1 SGHNT, CDR2 YYREEE (reference sequence). CDR3 size: 14 residues. Trimming at V came to 2 bases and at J to 1 base, leaving 1 base not matched to a gene. The CDR3 sequence is CASSFGTGSYEQYF. The CDR3 coding sequence is TGTGCCAGCAGCTTCGGGACAGGGTCCTACGAGCAGTACTTC.

This chain links TRBV5-4 with TRBJ2-7; 11 nucleotides align to TRBD1. The CDR3 is 16 amino acids. The V and J ends lost 4 bases and 5 bases, in that order; junction bases with no gene match: 11. Looked up from germline, CDR1 is SGHNT and CDR2 is YYREEE (reference sequence). CDR3 sequence reads: CASSRDPDRGLNEQYF. The CDR3 DNA reads as TGTGCCAGCAGCAGGGACCCGGACAGGGGGCTAAACGAGCAGTACTTC.

V is TRBV14 and J is TRBJ2-5, with D hard to call. The CDR3 runs to 12 residues. Germline CDR1 is SGHDN and CDR2 is FVKESK. The V gene lost 0 bases and the J gene lost 6 bases, with 5 bases spanning the gap. CDR3: CASSQERQTQYF. Written as DNA, the CDR3 is TGTGCCAGCAGCCAAGAGAGGCAGACCCAGTACTTC.

This sequence joins TRBV4-1 and TRBJ2-1; no reliable D call. Germline CDR1 reads MGHRA; CDR2 reads YSYEKL. V was trimmed by 2 bases and J by 15 bases, leaving 5 bases between them. This CDR3 has 9 amino acids. This CDR3 reads CASSQFRFF. The CDR3 DNA reads TGCGCCAGCAGCCAATTCCGGTTCTTC.

The chain couples TRBV30 to TRBJ2-3, with D unresolved. This CDR3 region has 15 residues. V dropped 0 bases and J dropped 4 bases, with 14 bases sitting between them. Germline-derived CDR1 and CDR2 are GTSNPN and SVGIG (reference sequence). The CDR3 DNA follows: TGTGCCTGGAGTGTGGCCCTTAACCGTGCAGATACGCAGTATTTT. Protein: CAWSVALNRADTQYF.

To note about this clone: The conserved phenylalanine or tryptophan is not found at the CDR3 terminus, so this likely reflects a read error. The CDR3 protein is CASRRTIPYNSPLHL. The CDR3 nucleotides are TGTGCCAGCAGACGGACAATTCCCTATAATTCACCCCTCCACCTT. The rearrangement uses TRBV27 and TRBJ1-6, with a possible D match to TRBD1 (5 bases). Germline V CDR1 and CDR2: MNHEY, SMNVEV (reference sequence). Trimming shortened V by 6 bases and J by 2 bases, and 11 bases separated the two germline ends. CDR3 length equals 15 residues.

The V and J genes are TRBV29-1 and TRBJ2-1; 7 nucleotides line up with TRBD1. This CDR3 has 15 amino acids. J lost 2 bases, V lost 6 bases, and 10 bases had no gene match. Germline assignment: CDR1 SQVTM and CDR2 ANQGSEA. This chain's CDR3 is CSVEGAGATYNEQFF. CDR3 coding DNA: TGCAGCGTCGAGGGGGCGGGTGCTACCTACAATGAGCAGTTCTTC.

The CDR3: CASSFLEGKYEQYF. The CDR3, as DNA: TGTGCCAGCAGCTTTCTGGAGGGCAAGTACGAGCAGTACTTC. The V and J genes are TRBV7-2 and TRBJ2-7, with TRBD2 as a possible D gene (6 bases). V was cut by 3 bases and J by 4 bases, with 13 bases left in between. The CDR3 extends over 14 amino acids. The germline V gene has CDR1 SGHTA and CDR2 FQGNSA.

The chain couples TRBV11-2 to TRBJ1-5; TRBD1 matches 8 bases. The germline CDR1 and CDR2 sequences are SGHAT and FQNNGV. The V segment lost 5 bases and the J segment 2 bases; nucleotides outside the gene matches: 2. The CDR3 contains 14 residues. In DNA form, the CDR3 reads TGTGCCAGCAGCAAACAGGGGGGCAATCAGCCCCAGCATTTT. Its translation is CASSKQGGNQPQHF.

V gene TRBV6-1 combines with J gene TRBJ2-7; D is undetermined. The CDR3 has 11 amino acids. Trimming pared 7 bases from V and 2 bases from J, leaving 6 bases between. Germline values: CDR1 MNHNS, CDR2 SASEGT. Written as DNA, the CDR3 is TGTGCCAGCACCAGGACCTACGAGCAGTACTTC. Protein: CASTRTYEQYF.

This sequence joins TRBV7-9 and TRBJ1-2; the D gene is possibly TRBD1 (5 bases). Germline V gene data show CDR1 as SEHNR and CDR2 as FQNEAQ (reference sequence). The CDR3 spans 15 residues. Trimming shortened V by 5 bases and J by 4 bases, and 17 bases separated the two germline ends. CDR3 in DNA: TGTGCCAGCAGCCCGAAGCAAGGACACGTCTATGGCTACACCTTC. Protein sequence: CASSPKQGHVYGYTF.

The table lists this clone with a few counts. The V gene is TRBV27, the J gene TRBJ1-3, with D possibly TRBD1 on 6 matching bases. The CDR3 extends over 15 amino acids. Germline loops: CDR1 MNHEY, CDR2 SMNVEV (reference sequence). Trimming took 5 bases from V and 0 from J, leaving 11 bases between them. CDR3 region: CASSPDSNSGNTIYF. The CDR3 nucleotides read TGTGCCAGCAGTCCGGACAGTAACTCTGGAAACACCATATATTTT.

V is TRBV28 and J is TRBJ1-1, with TRBD1 identical over 7 bases. Trimming cost V 6 bases and J 6 bases; bases outside gene matches: 4. Germline V gene lookup returns CDR1 MDHEN and CDR2 SYDVKM. The CDR3 consists of 12 residues. The CDR3 sequence is CASRRQGAEAFF. The CDR3 DNA reads TGTGCCAGCAGGAGACAGGGCGCTGAAGCTTTCTTT.

The chain has TRBV28 and TRBJ1-4, with D unclear. Trimming pared 2 bases from V and 0 bases from J, leaving 10 bases between. CDR3 length equals 16 residues. CDR1 and CDR2 (germline): MDHEN, SYDVKM. The CDR3 spells CASSLRFSATNEKLFF. DNA for the CDR3: TGTGCCAGCAGTTTACGGTTTTCCGCAACTAATGAAAAACTGTTTTTT.

The table lists this clone with a few counts. The rearrangement uses TRBV6-6 and TRBJ2-3, with D uncertain. The CDR3 is 16 residues long. From germline, CDR1 is MNHNY and CDR2 SVGAGI (reference sequence). The ends were cut back, 2 bases at V and 2 bases at J, with 14 bases in the middle. CDR3 sequence reads: CASSYTLNTITDTQYF. Here the CDR3 DNA reads TGTGCCAGCAGTTACACCCTCAACACCATCACAGATACGCAGTATTTT.